The 27 T cell receptor beta chains listed next were all sequenced from one sample in a study of beta chain features in type 1 diabetes. Findings of the study overall: Moderate but significant shortening of TCRB CDR3s was recorded in all four CD4+ subsets from Type 1 diabetes patients.

These receptors' antigens are unknown. The sequenced template was cDNA made from the entire isolated RNA. Here immunoSEQ multiplex PCR was the method, and the copy in TCRdb shows in-frame clones only, minus some. This table has around 310,000 clones, roughly 14% appearing once. Sequenced input: naive CD4+ T cells from blood. These receptors were taken from a woman aged 18-29 years with type 1 diabetes.

This clone was recorded a few times. The chain uses TRBV11-3 and TRBJ2-1; a weak D match, TRBD1 (5 bases). CDR1 and CDR2 from the germline V gene are SGHNT and YENEEA. Trimming removed 1 base at V and 6 bases at J, with 7 bases between. This CDR3 is 13 amino acids long. The CDR3 sequence is CASSLGQLNEQFF. CDR3 bases: TGTGCCAGCAGCTTAGGACAGCTCAATGAGCAGTTCTTC.

About this clone itself: This sample includes further DNA sequences coding for the same CDR3. J is TRBJ2-2 and V is TRBV30; possible D gene TRBD2, 6 bases. The CDR3 covers 11 residues. V dropped 4 bases and J dropped 6 bases, with 6 bases sitting between them. Germline lookup yields CDR1 GTSNPN and CDR2 SVGIG (reference sequence). This chain's CDR3 is CAWTGAGELFF. The CDR3 bases are TGTGCCTGGACGGGGGCCGGGGAGCTGTTTTTT. The entire variable domain, with the rest obtained from reference TRBV30 and TRBJ2-2, is as follows: SQTIHQWPATLVQPVGSPLSLECTVEGTSNPNLYWYRQAAGRGLQLLFYSVGIGQISSEVPQNLSASRPQDRQFILSSKKLLLSDSGFYLCAWTGAGELFFGEGSRLTVL.

This clone was recorded many times. The V call is TRBV29-1, the J call TRBJ2-1; tentative D call: TRBD2 (6 bases). The CDR3 runs to 13 residues. CDR1 is SQVTM and CDR2 is ANQGSEA in the germline V gene. Trimming removed 4 bases at V and 7 bases at J, with 14 bases between. The CDR3 sequence: CSVVRTTGNEQFF. CDR3 sequence (DNA): TGCAGCGTTGTCCGGACTACGGGTAATGAGCAGTTCTTC.

This clone has only a few counts. This sequence joins TRBV7-9 and TRBJ2-5; weak D call: TRBD1 (5 bases). CDR3 length equals 13 residues. From germline, CDR1 is SEHNR and CDR2 FQNEAQ (reference sequence). V was trimmed by 6 bases and J by 2 bases, leaving 10 bases between them. CDR3 sequence (DNA): TGTGCCAGCAGTCGGACACTACAAGAGACCCAGTACTTC. Protein sequence: CASSRTLQETQYF.

Here the CDR3 reads CARFSDRGQRSNQPQHF. DNA of the CDR3: TGTGCCAGATTTTCGGACAGGGGGCAGAGGAGCAATCAGCCCCAGCATTTT. This chain uses TRBV19 with TRBJ1-5, with 11 bases that match TRBD1. The CDR3 spans 17 residues. Germline-derived CDR1 and CDR2 are LNHDA and SQIVND (reference sequence). V shed 9 bases and J 1 base; nucleotides not matched to a gene: 11.

The chain has TRBV9 and TRBJ2-3; 7 nucleotides line up with TRBD2. The trim removed 2 bases at V and 4 bases at J, leaving 10 bases unmatched. Germline values: CDR1 SGDLS, CDR2 YYNGEE. The CDR3 is 16 amino acids. The CDR3 DNA reads as TGTGCCAGCAGCGTTGGAGCGGGACTCGGCGCAGATACGCAGTATTTT. It codes for CASSVGAGLGADTQYF.

This clone was counted once. The chain joins TRBV2 to TRBJ2-2; D may be TRBD1 (6 bases). CDR1 SNHLY and CDR2 FYNNEI come from the germline V gene. The CDR3 runs to 15 residues. V lost 2 bases to trimming and J lost 6 bases, with 13 bases between them. The CDR3 protein is CASSETGRSAGELFF. The CDR3 region has the DNA TGTGCCAGCAGTGAAACAGGGCGCAGTGCCGGGGAGCTGTTTTTT. Filled out from reference TRBV2 and TRBJ2-2, the complete variable domain reads EPEVTQTPSHQVTQMGQEVILRCVPISNHLYFYWYRQILGQKVEFLVSFYNNEISEKSEIFDDQFSVERPDGSNFTLKIRSTKLEDSAMYFCASSETGRSAGELFFGEGSRLTVL.

Notes on this clone: Other DNA sequences of this sample code for an identical CDR3. The CDR3 DNA follows: TGTGCCTGGAGTGTGGGCAGGGGGAACACTGAAGCTTTCTTT. Its protein product is CAWSVGRGNTEAFF. The chain combines TRBV30 with TRBJ1-1; perhaps TRBD1 as D (6 bases). V was cut by 0 bases and J by 1 base, with 9 bases left in between. CDR1 GTSNPN and CDR2 SVGIG come from the germline V gene (reference sequence). There are 14 residues in the CDR3.

This clone has only a few counts. CDR3 sequence: CASSLIGRGETQYF. CDR3 bases: TGTGCCAGCAGCTTAATCGGGAGAGGGGAGACCCAGTACTTC. The chain couples TRBV7-2 to TRBJ2-5; TRBD2 is a possible D gene (6 bases). The V end lost 2 bases, the J end lost 5 bases, and 12 bases lay between the germline ends. CDR1 and CDR2 (germline): SGHTA, FQGNSA. The CDR3 covers 14 residues.

This chain links TRBV9 with TRBJ2-2, with D possibly being TRBD2 (5 bases). The CDR3 consists of 14 residues. The germline CDR1 and CDR2 sequences are SGDLS and YYNGEE. With 4 bases removed from V and 8 bases from J, the gap between germline ends came to 15 bases. The CDR3 coding sequence is TGTGCCAGCAGCCCACATGATCGGGGTGGGGAGCTGTTTTTT. It codes for CASSPHDRGGELFF. The variable domain in full, with the rest retrieved from reference TRBV9 and TRBJ2-2, is DSGVTQTPKHLITATGQRVTLRCSPRSGDLSVYWYQQSLDQGLQFLIQYYNGEERAKGNILERFSAQQFPDLHSELNLSSLELGDSALYFCASSPHDRGGELFFGEGSRLTVL.

In nucleotides, the CDR3 is TGTGCCAGCAGCACTCGGACAGGGGGCGACTATGGCTACACCTTC. Protein sequence: CASSTRTGGDYGYTF. The chain joins TRBV7-2 to TRBJ1-2; 11 bases agree with TRBD1. CDR1 is SGHTA and CDR2 is FQGNSA in the germline V gene. Trimming took 5 bases from V and 3 from J; bases not matched to a gene: 5. This CDR3 region has 15 residues.

This chain links TRBV7-2 with TRBJ2-5, with D possibly TRBD2 on 6 matching bases. Trimming shortened V by 2 bases and J by 4 bases, and 20 bases separated the two germline ends. The CDR3 consists of 17 residues. Germline CDR1 SGHTA, CDR2 FQGNSA. The CDR3 DNA sequence: TGTGCCAGCAGCTTAACTGGAGGGGCCATTAAAGGAGAGACCCAGTACTTC. Protein product: CASSLTGGAIKGETQYF.

Details on this clone: Sequence at one end of the junction differs from germline and may be a read error. V is TRBV11-2 and J is TRBJ2-5; perhaps TRBD2 as D (5 bases). CDR1 is SGHAT and CDR2 is FQNNGV in the germline V gene. CDR3 size: 13 residues. The CDR3 is CASSLDLIGNPDF. Here the CDR3 DNA reads TGTGCCAGCAGCTTAGATCTGATCGGGAATCCAGACTTC.

The chain couples TRBV29-1 to TRBJ1-1; 9 nucleotides match TRBD1. The junction had 5 bases not matched to a gene; V was cut back by 3 bases and J by 0 bases. CDR1 SQVTM and CDR2 ANQGSEA come from the germline V gene. CDR3 length: 15 residues. Written as DNA, the CDR3 is TGCAGCGTTGAGGGGACAGGGTGGATGAACACTGAAGCTTTCTTT. Its translation is CSVEGTGWMNTEAFF.

The V gene is TRBV30, the J gene TRBJ1-4; D is undetermined. V lost 2 bases, J lost 12 bases, and 10 bases lay in between. Germline-derived CDR1 and CDR2 are GTSNPN and SVGIG (reference sequence). CDR3 length: 11 residues. The CDR3 here is CAWSSQEELFF. The CDR3 coding sequence is TGTGCCTGGAGTTCCCAGGAAGAACTGTTTTTT. Full variable domain (outside the CDR3, taken from reference TRBV30 and TRBJ1-4): SQTIHQWPATLVQPVGSPLSLECTVEGTSNPNLYWYRQAAGRGLQLLFYSVGIGQISSEVPQNLSASRPQDRQFILSSKKLLLSDSGFYLCAWSSQEELFFGSGTQLSVL.

The CDR3 nucleotides read TGTGCCAGCTCACCAAGCCCCCCAGGGGGCGGCGAGCAGTACGTC. It encodes CASSPSPPGGGEQYV. The rearrangement uses TRBV18 and TRBJ2-7; 8 bases are a match to TRBD1. This CDR3 is built from 15 residues. The germline V gene encodes CDR1 KGHSH and CDR2 LQKENI. Losses at the gene ends were 2 bases for V and 6 bases for J; bases not matched to a gene: 9.

The rearrangement uses TRBV6-5 and TRBJ1-2; D call uncertain. From germline, CDR1 is MNHEY and CDR2 SVGAGI. Trimming removed 5 bases at V and 7 bases at J, with 14 bases between. This CDR3 is built from 13 residues. Here the CDR3 reads CASSPGLELGYTF. The CDR3 DNA reads TGTGCCAGCAGTCCCGGACTGGAACTTGGCTACACCTTC.

This clone was recorded a few times. This sequence joins TRBV29-1 and TRBJ1-2, with 9 positions matching TRBD1. CDR1 and CDR2 (germline): SQVTM, ANQGSEA. The CDR3 extends over 17 amino acids. The trim removed 4 bases at V and 6 bases at J, leaving 18 bases unmatched. CDR3 DNA: TGCAGCGTTGGGCCGGGACAGGGAGAGGGGCGAATGGATGGCTACACCTTC. Protein: CSVGPGQGEGRMDGYTF.

This clone came up a few times. The V call is TRBV4-3, the J call TRBJ2-2, with 7 positions matching TRBD2. The CDR3 is 17 amino acids. The V gene's germline CDR1 is LGHNA and CDR2 YSLEER. V gave up 3 bases and J gave up 3 bases; unmatched junction bases: 10. CDR3 coding DNA: TGCGCCAGCAGCCAGCTGCAGGGTCGGGAGGACACCGGGGAGCTGTTTTTT. This translates into CASSQLQGREDTGELFF.

This clone came up a few times. The CDR3 loop is CAWGYRDRYTEAFF. CDR3 sequence (DNA): TGTGCCTGGGGTTACAGGGACAGGTACACTGAAGCTTTCTTT. The genes are TRBV30 and TRBJ1-1, with 8 positions matching TRBD1. Per germline, CDR1 GTSNPN and CDR2 SVGIG (reference sequence). V was pared by 5 bases and J by 3 bases, with 8 bases of the junction left unmatched. The CDR3 spans 14 residues. The full variable domain, completed using reference TRBV30 and TRBJ1-1, is SQTIHQWPATLVQPVGSPLSLECTVEGTSNPNLYWYRQAAGRGLQLLFYSVGIGQISSEVPQNLSASRPQDRQFILSSKKLLLSDSGFYLCAWGYRDRYTEAFFGQGTRLTVV.

This chain uses TRBV6-5 with TRBJ1-1; unclear D gene. The CDR3 loop spans 15 amino acids. Per germline, CDR1 MNHEY and CDR2 SVGAGI. V shed 2 bases and J shed 4 bases, with 14 bases lying between them. The CDR3 spells CASSYNPSTGTEAFF. CDR3 nucleotides: TGTGCCAGCAGTTACAATCCGTCTACGGGCACTGAAGCTTTCTTT.

In its sample, this clone was seen a few times. The chain combines TRBV29-1 with TRBJ1-1; 8 nucleotides agree with TRBD1. Germline lookup yields CDR1 SQVTM and CDR2 ANQGSEA. V shed 4 bases and J 1 base; nucleotides not matched to a gene: 8. This CDR3 is built from 15 residues. The CDR3 DNA is TGCAGCGTTGGCCCCTCCGGGACAGGGAACACTGAAGCTTTCTTT. It is translated as CSVGPSGTGNTEAFF.

The genes are TRBV27 and TRBJ2-6; D call uncertain. With 6 bases removed from V and 0 bases from J, the gap between germline ends came to 9 bases. The CDR3 has 15 residues. CDR1 is MNHEY and CDR2 is SMNVEV in the germline V gene (reference sequence). CDR3 sequence (DNA): TGTGCCAGCAGCCAACACCTCTCTGGGGCCAACGTCCTGACTTTC. It codes for CASSQHLSGANVLTF.

V usage is TRBV28 and J usage is TRBJ1-2, with 8 bases matching TRBD1. CDR3 length: 14 residues. J was trimmed by 3 bases and V by 5 bases; bases with no gene match: 5. The V gene's germline CDR1 is MDHEN and CDR2 SYDVKM. CDR3 DNA: TGTGCCAGCAGTGCTACAGGGGGATACTATGGCTACACCTTC. Translation gives CASSATGGYYGYTF.

The rearrangement uses TRBV9 and TRBJ2-1; no clear D. The CDR3 totals 16 residues. Per germline, CDR1 SGDLS and CDR2 YYNGEE. The V and J ends lost 4 bases and 0 bases respectively, with 14 bases between them. This CDR3 is CASSTLPRSSYNEQFF. For the CDR3, the DNA is TGTGCCAGCAGCACCCTCCCCCGGAGCTCCTACAATGAGCAGTTCTTC.

This clone was seen a few times. CDR3 DNA sequence: TGTGCCAGCTCACCAGCGGGAGGGAACACAGATACGCAGTATTTT. Protein sequence: CASSPAGGNTDTQYF. The chain recombines TRBV18 with TRBJ2-3; 9 nucleotides align to TRBD2. Germline lookup yields CDR1 KGHSH and CDR2 LQKENI. The CDR3 spans 15 residues. Germline trimming cut 2 bases from V and 2 bases from J; bases unmatched to any gene: 2.

V is TRBV5-1 and J is TRBJ2-7; D perhaps matches TRBD2 (8 bases). Germline values: CDR1 SGHRS, CDR2 YFSETQ. This CDR3 contains 14 residues. V was pared by 4 bases and J by 5 bases, with 16 bases between. CDR3 bases: TGCGCCAGCAGCCGCGGGGGGACAGCGGACGAGCAGTACGTC. The encoded protein is CASSRGGTADEQYV.